The T cell receptor beta chain under discussion was sequenced for a study of shared clonotypes between healthy human individuals. This CDR3 region has 16 residues. The germline CDR1 and CDR2 sequences are MDHEN and SYDVKM. Trimming took 4 bases from V and 8 from J; bases not matched to a gene: 8. In the original analysis: Filtering differed for immunoSEQ, which gave only junction sequences without quality scores. The protocol was immunoSEQ multiplex PCR, while the TCRdb copy is restricted to in-frame clones and leaves out a portion. D and trimming were read from the DNA, whereas the V and J calls and clone size are those reported in that table. The sample contains 1 million to 1.2 million clones, approximately 80% of which appear only once. Broader study findings: A limitation of the genetic and exposure-history diversity represented arose from few donors.

As regards this clone: Antigen unknown.

V usage is TRBV28 and J usage is TRBJ2-1; TRBD2 matches 13 bases. The TCR was taken from a young man in good health. Some clones in this sample may be carry-over from other donors' samples. Sequenced input: memory CD4+ T cells from PBMCs. Subset here: CD45RA-negative fraction. CDR3 sequence (DNA): TGTGCCAGCAGTTCCCCCGGGACTAGCGGGACCGATGAGCAGTTCTTC. It encodes CASSSPGTSGTDEQFF.